This is a list of T cell receptor beta chains from one sample in a study of molecular identifiers for immune sequencing clone quantification. TCRdb redid the calling of the PCR reads with MiXCR, one entry per CDR3 protein. The data contain 85,000 to 100,000 distinct CDR3 sequences, roughly a fifth of them singletons. The sample comprised naive CD8+ T cells from blood, with Jurkat cell RNA spiked in. The receptor source for this set is a human donor in good health. Some libraries in this study had Jurkat cell RNA spiked in. CDR3s include the opening cysteine and the closing phenylalanine or tryptophan. A D gene is named only where the DNA matches it firmly. Rows may omit the clone size; those that give it use once, few, many or a size class.

D gene	clone size	J gene	V gene	CDR3 DNA	CDR3 protein
.	many	TRBJ1-5	TRBV20-1	TGCAGTGCTAGAGAGTCTGGCAATCAGCCCCAGCATTTT	CSARESGNQPQHF
.	many	TRBJ2-7	TRBV2	TGTGCCAGCAGTTGGGGGGACACCTCCTACGAGCAGTACTTC	CASSWGDTSYEQYF
.	.	TRBJ2-1	TRBV18	TGTGCCAGCTCGCTGACCGGGGCCAATGAGCAGTTCTTC	CASSLTGANEQFF
.	many	TRBJ2-1	TRBV7-3	TGTGCCAGCAGCTCCTCCGGGGGTACCAATGAGCAGTTCTTC	CASSSSGGTNEQFF
.	many	TRBJ2-2	TRBV6-4	TGTGCCAGCAGAGTAGGGGCAGAATACACCGGGGAGCTGTTTTTT	CASRVGAEYTGELFF
TRBD1	.	TRBJ1-4	TRBV19	TGTGCCAGTAGTATGCGGACAGGGAATGAAAAACTGTTTTTT	CASSMRTGNEKLFF
.	many	TRBJ1-1	TRBV19	TGTGCCAGTAGTATTACGAGCGTGGCTGAAGCTTTCTTT	CASSITSVAEAFF
.	many	TRBJ2-7	TRBV19	TGTGCCAGTAGCTTGGAGAACGAGCAGTACTTC	CASSLENEQYF
TRBD1	few	TRBJ2-7	TRBV13	TGTGCCAGCAGCCCTACAGGGACAGGGAGCTACGAGCAGTACTTC	CASSPTGTGSYEQYF
.	many	TRBJ1-1	TRBV19	TGTGCCAGTACCCAGGACAGAATGAACACTGAAGCTTTCTTT	CASTQDRMNTEAFF
.	.	TRBJ2-2	TRBV27	TGTGCCAGCAGTTTATCTGACGGACCGACGTTCCAGAACACGAACACCGGGGAGCTGTTTTTT	CASSLSDGPTFQNTNTGELFF
.	many	TRBJ1-5	TRBV20-1	TGCAGTGCTAGAGATGGGGCAGGGGCCACGGAGCAGCCCCAGCATTTT	CSARDGAGATEQPQHF
.	many	TRBJ2-2	TRBV7-9	TGTGCCAGCAGCTTCGCCGGGGAGCTGTTTTTT	CASSFAGELFF
TRBD2	many	TRBJ2-3	TRBV18	TGTGCCAGCTCACCGGGCGGATACCTAGCGGGCACAGATACGCAGTATTTT	CASSPGGYLAGTDTQYF
.	many	TRBJ1-4	TRBV5-4	TGTGCCAGCAGCCCAGGGACTAATGAAAAACTGTTTTTT	CASSPGTNEKLFF
.	many	TRBJ2-7	TRBV28	TGTGCCAGCAGTTCCTCATTCCCGCCCTACGAGCAGTACTTC	CASSSSFPPYEQYF
.	many	TRBJ2-7	TRBV5-1	TGCGCCAGCAGCTTGGTGGGGAACGAGCAGTACTTC	CASSLVGNEQYF
.	.	TRBJ2-3	TRBV7-8	TGTGCCAGCAGCTTAGTACGTTTTCGGGGGGCGCGGACAGATACGCAGTATTTT	CASSLVRFRGARTDTQYF
.	many	TRBJ2-3	TRBV7-6	TGTGCCAGCAGCCCCGAGACTAGAGGTGATACGCAGTATTTT	CASSPETRGDTQYF
.	many	TRBJ2-7	TRBV6-2/TRBV6-3	TGTGCCAGTACGGGACTCCTTGACGAGCAGTACTTC	CASTGLLDEQYF
TRBD1	many	TRBJ1-1	TRBV7-9	TGTGCCAGCAGCCGATTTCGGACAGGGATAGACACTGAAGCTTTCTTT	CASSRFRTGIDTEAFF
TRBD1	.	TRBJ2-7	TRBV20-1	TGCAGTGCTAGAGATGAGGCGGACAGGGAACCCTACGAGCAGTACTTC	CSARDEADREPYEQYF
.	many	TRBJ1-6	TRBV20-1	TGCAGTGCTAGAGATCACGGCAGGACGAGCTCCTATAATTCACCCCTCCACTTT	CSARDHGRTSSYNSPLHF
TRBD1	many	TRBJ2-7	TRBV18	TGTGCCAGCTCACCACCTGGACAGGGGAACGAGCAGTACTTC	CASSPPGQGNEQYF
.	few	TRBJ1-1	TRBV5-4	TGTGCCAGCAGCGAAGCCAATTGGGCTGAAGCTTTCTTT	CASSEANWAEAFF
.	many	TRBJ2-3	TRBV29-1	TGCAGCGTTGAAGTCCTGGCTACGCAGTATTTT	CSVEVLATQYF
.	once	TRBJ2-7	TRBV3-1	TGTGCCAGCAGCCAAGGGGGACAACCGGACTACGAGCAGTACTTC	CASSQGGQPDYEQYF
.	many	TRBJ2-3	TRBV28	TGTGCCAGCAACCAGATAGGGGCCCCAGATACGCAGTATTTT	CASNQIGAPDTQYF
.	.	TRBJ2-7	TRBV13	TGTGCCACCCTAAGAATAGTCGAGGACGAGCAGTACTTC	CATLRIVEDEQYF
TRBD2	many	TRBJ2-7	TRBV27	TGTGCCAGCAGTTATGCGGGAGACTTGAGGGAGCAGTACTTC	CASSYAGDLREQYF
.	many	TRBJ2-3	TRBV5-1	TGCGCCAGCAGCTTGGGTCAGAGCACAGATACGCAGTATTTT	CASSLGQSTDTQYF
.	.	TRBJ2-1	TRBV4-3	TGCGCCAGCAGCCACTCCAAGACAGGGGCGCGGCTAGCGGGGACCGACAATGAGCAGTTCTTC	CASSHSKTGARLAGTDNEQFF
.	.	TRBJ1-2	TRBV29-1	TGCAGCGTTGAGACAGCCTATGGCTACACCTTC	CSVETAYGYTF
TRBD2	.	TRBJ2-3	TRBV20-1	TGCAGTGCTGGAATTACCCTAACCTCGGGGGGGCTGGGTACAGATACGCAGTATTTT	CSAGITLTSGGLGTDTQYF
.	.	TRBJ2-1	TRBV20-1	TGCAGTGCTAGTATTATAGGACTATCCAAGGATGAGCAGTTCTTC	CSASIIGLSKDEQFF
TRBD2	many	TRBJ2-3	TRBV11-2	TGTGCCAGCAGCTTAACAGCGGGAATCCCTAGCACAGATACGCAGTATTTT	CASSLTAGIPSTDTQYF
TRBD2	many	TRBJ2-5	TRBV7-9	TGTGCCAGCAGCCCCCCCCTACTTTTAGCGGGAGTGCAAGAGACCCAGTACTTC	CASSPPLLLAGVQETQYF
TRBD1	few	TRBJ1-5	TRBV10-3	TGTGCCACCCCCCCCCGGGACAGAAAAAATCAGCCCCAGCATTTT	CATPPRDRKNQPQHF
.	many	TRBJ1-1	TRBV4-3	TGCGCCAGCAGCCAGGGAGGTGGAGCTTTCTTT	CASSQGGGAFF
TRBD1	many	TRBJ2-3	TRBV24-1	TGTGCCACCAGTGATCGGGACAGGGCTACAGATACGCAGTATTTT	CATSDRDRATDTQYF
.	.	TRBJ1-2	TRBV7-9	TGTGCCGGCAGCCAGGGTCCTGATGGCTACGCCTTC	CAGSQGPDGYAF
.	.	TRBJ2-7	TRBV19	TGTGCCAGTAGTATAGCGGGCAGGACCTACGAGCAGTACTTC	CASSIAGRTYEQYF
.	.	TRBJ2-1	TRBV20-1	TGCAGTGCTAGAGTTGATGGGGAGCAGTTCTTC	CSARVDGEQFF
.	many	TRBJ2-1	TRBV11-2	TGTGCCAGCAGCTTATTTCGGGGGGCTTCCCGAGAGCAGTTCTTC	CASSLFRGASREQFF
TRBD2	.	TRBJ2-7	TRBV4-2	TGTGCCAGCAGCCAAGAAACTAGCGGTCCCTACGGGCGGTACTTC	CASSQETSGPYGRYF
.	.	TRBJ2-5	TRBV12-5	TGTGCTAGTGGTTTCGCGGGACTCAAAGTAGAGACCCAGTACTTC	CASGFAGLKVETQYF
.	many	TRBJ1-5	TRBV7-9	TGTGCCAGCAGCTTAGGTGTGCAGCCCCAGCATTTT	CASSLGVQPQHF
.	.	TRBJ2-6	TRBV12-3/TRBV12-4	TGTGCCAGCAGTTTTACCGGGATACTATCCGTGGAGGCCAACGTCCTGACTTTC	CASSFTGILSVEANVLTF
.	many	TRBJ2-2	TRBV5-1	TGCGCCAGCAGCTTCTGGGGACTGACTTCGAACACCGGGGAGCTGTTTTTT	CASSFWGLTSNTGELFF
TRBD1	few	TRBJ2-7	TRBV5-4	TGTGCCAGCAGCGGCCTAGGACAGGGGCAGGGGGAGCAGTACTTC	CASSGLGQGQGEQYF
TRBD1	many	TRBJ1-1	TRBV6-1	TGTGCCAGCAGTGAAGATAGGGGGCACAGTAACACTGAAGCTTTCTTT	CASSEDRGHSNTEAFF
TRBD1	.	TRBJ2-3	TRBV4-2	TGTGCCAGCAGCCAAGAGGGACAGGGCGTGCTGGTACCAGGTACGCAGTATTTT	CASSQEGQGVLVPGTQYF
.	.	TRBJ2-2	TRBV11-2	TGTGCCAGCAGCTCTACCGCGAGAAGTTTTTCCGGGGAGCTGTTTTTT	CASSSTARSFSGELFF